This is a list of T cell receptor beta chains from one sample in a study of beta chain features in type 1 diabetes. The method was immunoSEQ multiplex PCR; TCRdb's version includes in-frame clones alone and lacks a portion of them. The sample includes nearly 250,000 clones, 13% to 15% of them seen just once. Sequenced input: naive CD4+ T cells from blood. These receptors originate from a woman aged 40 to 50 in good health. The CDR3 runs from the conserved cysteine through the conserved F or W. The order of the fields is D gene, J gene, clone size, V gene, CDR3 protein, CDR3 DNA. D genes are given only for firm matches. Only some rows state a clone size, as once, few, many or a class for expanded clones.

D gene: NA; J gene: TRBJ2-5; clone size: NA; V gene: TRBV7-2; CDR3 protein: CASSLVVPNAGTQYF; CDR3 DNA: TGTGCCAGCAGCTTAGTTGTCCCCAACGCAGGGACCCAGTACTTC
D gene: NA; J gene: TRBJ2-2; clone size: NA; V gene: TRBV7-6; CDR3 protein: CASSPRSRGLSTGELFF; CDR3 DNA: TGTGCCAGCAGCCCCCGATCCAGGGGTCTTAGCACCGGGGAGCTGTTTTTT
D gene: NA; J gene: TRBJ1-1; clone size: NA; V gene: TRBV10-3; CDR3 protein: CAITATNRVTEAFF; CDR3 DNA: TGTGCCATCACCGCGACGAACAGGGTAACTGAAGCTTTCTTT
D gene: TRBD2; J gene: TRBJ2-2; clone size: few; V gene: TRBV19; CDR3 protein: CASSLLAGTTGELFF; CDR3 DNA: TGTGCCAGTAGTTTACTAGCGGGGACTACCGGGGAGCTGTTTTTT
D gene: TRBD1; J gene: TRBJ2-5; clone size: NA; V gene: TRBV10-3; CDR3 protein: CATSDREETQYF; CDR3 DNA: TGTGCCACCTCAGACAGGGAAGAGACCCAGTACTTC
D gene: NA; J gene: TRBJ1-6; clone size: many; V gene: TRBV7-8; CDR3 protein: CASSSGEISPLHF; CDR3 DNA: TGTGCCAGCAGTAGCGGGGAAATTTCACCCCTCCACTTT
D gene: TRBD1; J gene: TRBJ2-5; clone size: few; V gene: TRBV11-2; CDR3 protein: CASSPQDPGQRRGTQYF; CDR3 DNA: TGTGCCAGCAGCCCCCAAGATCCGGGACAGCGACGGGGGACCCAGTACTTC
D gene: TRBD2; J gene: TRBJ2-7; clone size: few; V gene: TRBV7-8; CDR3 protein: CASRSRRGERIWDEQYF; CDR3 DNA: TGTGCCAGCAGATCCAGGCGGGGGGAAAGAATATGGGACGAGCAGTACTTC
D gene: TRBD2; J gene: TRBJ2-1; clone size: few; V gene: TRBV28; CDR3 protein: CASSPGTRGGAKNEQFF; CDR3 DNA: TGTGCCAGCAGTCCCGGGACTAGAGGGGGGGCTAAAAATGAGCAGTTCTTC
D gene: TRBD1; J gene: TRBJ2-7; clone size: NA; V gene: TRBV5-1; CDR3 protein: CASTLGGQGAYEQYF; CDR3 DNA: TGCGCCAGCACCTTAGGGGGACAGGGGGCCTACGAGCAGTACTTC